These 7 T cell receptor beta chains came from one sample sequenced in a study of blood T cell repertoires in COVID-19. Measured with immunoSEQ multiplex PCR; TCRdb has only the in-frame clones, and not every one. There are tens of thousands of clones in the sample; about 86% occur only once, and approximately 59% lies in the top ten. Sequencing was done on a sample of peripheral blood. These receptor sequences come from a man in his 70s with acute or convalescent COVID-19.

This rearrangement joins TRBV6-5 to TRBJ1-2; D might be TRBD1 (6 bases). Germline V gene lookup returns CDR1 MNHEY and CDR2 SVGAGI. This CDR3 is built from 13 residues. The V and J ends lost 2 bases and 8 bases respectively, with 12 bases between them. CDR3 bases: TGTGCCAGCAGTTACGACAGGCTGGGGGGCTACACCTTC. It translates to CASSYDRLGGYTF.

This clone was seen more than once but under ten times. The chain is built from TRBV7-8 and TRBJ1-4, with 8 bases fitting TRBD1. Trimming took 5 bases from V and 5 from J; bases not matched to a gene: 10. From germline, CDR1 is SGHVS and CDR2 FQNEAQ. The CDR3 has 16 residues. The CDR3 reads CASSPPDRGWNEKLFF. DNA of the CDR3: TGTGCCAGCAGCCCCCCAGACAGGGGATGGAATGAAAAACTGTTTTTT.

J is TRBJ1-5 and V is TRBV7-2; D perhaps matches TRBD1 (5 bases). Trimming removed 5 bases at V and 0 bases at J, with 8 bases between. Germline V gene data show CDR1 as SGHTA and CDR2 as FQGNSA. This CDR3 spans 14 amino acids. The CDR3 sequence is CASSPGGSNQPQHF. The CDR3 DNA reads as TGTGCCAGCAGCCCGGGGGGTAGCAATCAGCCCCAGCATTTT.

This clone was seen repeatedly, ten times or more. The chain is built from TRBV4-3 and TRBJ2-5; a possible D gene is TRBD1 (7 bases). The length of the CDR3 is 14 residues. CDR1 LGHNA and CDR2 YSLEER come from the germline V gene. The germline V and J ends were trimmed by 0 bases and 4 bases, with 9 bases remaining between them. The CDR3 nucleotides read TGCGCCAGCAGCCAAGATCAGGGGGGAGAGACCCAGTACTTC. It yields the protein CASSQDQGGETQYF.

The CDR3 DNA is TGTGCCAGTTCTCTTGTCAGCCCTCGGGAGGTCTACGAGCAGTACTTC. Translation gives CASSLVSPREVYEQYF. The chain links TRBV28 to TRBJ2-7, with 7 bases lining up with TRBD2. CDR1 and CDR2 from the germline V gene are MDHEN and SYDVKM. The junction had 17 bases not matched to a gene; V was cut back by 9 bases and J by 3 bases. The CDR3 sequence is 16 residues long.

Here the CDR3 DNA reads TGTGCCAGCAGCTACAGAAGTGGGGAGACCCAGTACTTC. Translating it yields CASSYRSGETQYF. The rearrangement links TRBV27 to TRBJ2-5; the D is unclear. Germline-derived CDR1 and CDR2 are MNHEY and SMNVEV (reference sequence). V was cut by 6 bases and J by 5 bases, with 13 bases left in between. The CDR3 length is 13 residues.

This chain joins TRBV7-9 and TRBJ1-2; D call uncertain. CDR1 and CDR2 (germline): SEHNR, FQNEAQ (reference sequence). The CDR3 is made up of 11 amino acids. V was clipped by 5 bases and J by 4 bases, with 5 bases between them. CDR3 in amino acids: CASSPLYGYTF. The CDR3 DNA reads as TGTGCCAGCAGCCCCCTCTATGGCTACACCTTC.